This paragraph reports one TCR beta chain. Its target is unknown. The V end lost 5 bases, the J end lost 5 bases, and 12 bases lay between the germline ends. CDR1 and CDR2 (germline): SEHNR, FQNEAQ (reference sequence). CDR3 size: 13 residues. The data were produced by immunoSEQ multiplex PCR, yet TCRdb's version contains in-frame clones alone and is incomplete. Of about 120,000 clones listed, under 90% are singletons. This entry belongs to a study of cytomegalovirus exposure and HLA in healthy donors. Overall study findings and caveats: Reports described diagnosis of cytomegalovirus status by the classifier as highly specific and sensitive. There were 160 or so TCR beta chains listed as cytomegalovirus-associated.

This clonotype was sampled from a woman aged 18-29 years in good health and CMV-seronegative. The V and J genes are TRBV7-9 and TRBJ1-1, with a tentative D call TRBD1 (6 bases). Sequencing was done on a sample of PBMCs. The CDR3 bases are TGTGCCAGCAGCATAACAGGGAGAACTGAAGCTTTCTTT. This encodes CASSITGRTEAFF.